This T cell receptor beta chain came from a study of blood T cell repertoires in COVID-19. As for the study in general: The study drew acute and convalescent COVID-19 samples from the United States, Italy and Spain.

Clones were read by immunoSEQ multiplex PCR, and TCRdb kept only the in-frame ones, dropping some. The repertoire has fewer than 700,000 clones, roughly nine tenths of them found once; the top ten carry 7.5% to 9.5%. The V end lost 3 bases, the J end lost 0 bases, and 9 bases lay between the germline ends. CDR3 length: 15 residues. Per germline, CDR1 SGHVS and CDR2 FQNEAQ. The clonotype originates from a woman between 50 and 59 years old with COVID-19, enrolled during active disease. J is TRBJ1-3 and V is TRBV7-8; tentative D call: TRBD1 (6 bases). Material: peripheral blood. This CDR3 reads CASSFDRRSGNTIYF. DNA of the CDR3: TGTGCCAGCAGCTTCGACAGGCGCTCTGGAAACACCATATATTTT.